Detailed here is one TCR beta chain. Its antigen is unknown. These data belong to a study of cytomegalovirus exposure and HLA in healthy donors. On the study more broadly: It was reported in a later analysis that the approximately 120 validation repertoires used the same platform as the approximately 670 first-cohort repertoires.

Measured with immunoSEQ multiplex PCR; TCRdb has only the in-frame clones, and not every one. The sample has about 250,000 clones, roughly 87% seen once; the top ten hold 9.5% to 15%. Study-wide findings and caveats: The authors listed over 150 TCR beta chains as cytomegalovirus-associated. The tendency of first-cohort TCR clusters to co-occur in the 120 or so validation repertoires was identified by a subsequent analysis.

The CDR3 totals 14 residues. Germline CDR1 is KGHSH and CDR2 is LQKENI. V gave up 3 bases and J gave up 2 bases; unmatched junction bases: 1. Separation from the roughly 670-subject first cohort characterized the roughly 120-subject validation cohort, to which the donors belonged. The sequenced sample was PBMCs. The sequence derives from a man between 18 and 29 years old in good health and CMV-seropositive. V gene TRBV18 combines with J gene TRBJ1-3, with 7 bases matching TRBD1. The CDR3 coding sequence is TGTGCCAGCTCACCTGGGACAGCTGGAAACACCATATATTTT. Amino acids: CASSPGTAGNTIYF.